Listed here are 15 T cell receptor beta chains from one sample, sequenced in a study of T cell repertoires in cytomegalovirus infection. Their cognate antigens are unknown. In TCRdb, the reads were re-called with MiXCR into one record per CDR3 protein. This table has about 830,000 distinct CDR3 sequences, around a third appearing once. Sequencing used cultured CD8+ T cells from PBMCs, obtained from culture after CMV antigen stimulation. The receptors were sampled from a human donor in good health (CMV status not recorded). Some clones in this sample may be carry-over from other donors' samples.

This clonotype occurred a few times. V and J are TRBV5-6 and TRBJ1-5; weak D call: TRBD1 (6 bases). The length of the CDR3 is 16 residues. Germline V gene data show CDR1 as SGHDT and CDR2 as YYEEEE. V lost 2 bases and J lost 5, with 17 bases in between. This CDR3 reads CASSFAEGGWYQPQHF. The CDR3 nucleotides are TGTGCCAGCAGCTTCGCGGAAGGGGGGTGGTATCAGCCCCAGCATTTT.

About this clonotype itself: A clone one base away is much larger, so this may be a read error. This rearrangement joins TRBV7-3 to TRBJ2-4, with D uncertain. Germline values: CDR1 SGHTA, CDR2 FQGTGA. This CDR3 region has 13 residues. V gave up 1 base and J gave up 5 bases, with 6 bases separating them. The chain's CDR3 is CASSLSEQNIQYF. As DNA, the CDR3 is TGTGCCAGCAGCTTAAGCGAGCAAAACATTCAGTACTTC.

The chain recombines TRBV24-1 with TRBJ2-3; D not certain. CDR3 length equals 14 residues. CDR1 KGHDR and CDR2 SFDVKD come from the germline V gene. V was trimmed by 5 bases and J by 0 bases, leaving 8 bases between them. The CDR3 coding sequence is TGTGCCACCAGTGGGGCAGCCAGCACAGATACGCAGTATTTT. This gives the protein CATSGAASTDTQYF.

The chain has TRBV7-9 and TRBJ1-2, with no clear D. Germline V CDR1 and CDR2: SEHNR, FQNEAQ (reference sequence). Trimming pared 9 bases from V and 0 bases from J, leaving 11 bases between. The CDR3 sequence is 13 residues long. The CDR3 DNA follows: TGTGCCAGTGCTGGGCGAACTAACTATGGCTACACCTTC. The encoded protein is CASAGRTNYGYTF.

This clonotype came up a few times. This chain uses TRBV11-3 with TRBJ2-1, with TRBD1 as a possible D gene (6 bases). Trimming left V 4 bases short and J 4 bases short, with 17 bases between. Germline CDR1 is SGHNT and CDR2 is YENEEA. The CDR3 contains 16 residues. The CDR3 here is CASSSRGGNTYNEQFF. The CDR3 DNA follows: TGTGCCAGCAGCTCAAGAGGGGGTAATACGTACAATGAGCAGTTCTTC.

The rearrangement uses TRBV7-9 and TRBJ2-1; D may match TRBD1 or TRBD2 (5 bases each). Trimming took off 4 bases at V and 9 bases at J, with 25 bases between the two ends. The CDR3 runs 17 residues. Looked up from germline, CDR1 is SEHNR and CDR2 is FQNEAQ (reference sequence). The CDR3 loop is CASSSEKDWGSIGEQFF. DNA for the CDR3: TGTGCCAGCAGCTCCGAGAAGGATTGGGGGTCCATCGGTGAGCAGTTCTTC.

The CDR3 sequence: CSVVQDYGYTF. In DNA, the CDR3 is TGCAGCGTTGTGCAGGACTATGGCTACACCTTC. V is TRBV29-1 and J is TRBJ1-2, with D hard to call. Germline lookup yields CDR1 SQVTM and CDR2 ANQGSEA. V was shortened by 4 bases and J by 3 bases, with 6 bases between the two germline ends. There are 11 residues in the CDR3.

This clonotype has a handful of counts. This chain joins TRBV7-8 and TRBJ1-2; no clear D gene. The germline V gene encodes CDR1 SGHVS and CDR2 FQNEAQ. The CDR3 totals 16 residues. The V gene lost 0 bases and the J gene lost 2 bases, with 13 bases spanning the gap. The CDR3 protein is CASSLAPGDNNYGYTF. Here the CDR3 DNA reads TGTGCCAGCAGCTTAGCACCCGGAGACAACAACTATGGCTACACCTTC.

This clonotype turned up a few times. The V and J genes are TRBV4-1 and TRBJ1-1, with 8 bases aligning to TRBD1. The CDR3 contains 19 residues. From germline, CDR1 is MGHRA and CDR2 YSYEKL. The V and J ends lost 0 bases and 3 bases, in that order; junction bases with no gene match: 15. CDR3 loop: CASSQDQGRGHEVDTEAFF. The CDR3, as DNA: TGCGCCAGCAGCCAAGATCAGGGCAGGGGGCATGAGGTGGACACTGAAGCTTTCTTT.

This sequence joins TRBV2 and TRBJ2-1; TRBD2 might be the D (5 bases). CDR3 length: 11 amino acids. The V gene lost 6 bases and the J gene lost 7 bases, with 7 bases spanning the gap. CDR1 SNHLY and CDR2 FYNNEI come from the germline V gene. This CDR3 reads CASRGRNEQFF. The CDR3, as DNA: TGTGCCAGCAGGGGGAGAAATGAGCAGTTCTTC.

This clonotype was observed a few times. The J gene is TRBJ1-2, the V gene TRBV7-9, with D perhaps matching TRBD1 (6 bases). V dropped 5 bases and J dropped 3 bases, with 22 bases sitting between them. Germline V gene lookup returns CDR1 SEHNR and CDR2 FQNEAQ (reference sequence). There are 17 residues in the CDR3. The CDR3 here is CASSRDRTPPGDYGYTF. CDR3 DNA: TGTGCCAGCAGCCGTGACAGGACACCTCCGGGGGACTATGGCTACACCTTC.

This clonotype was detected a few times. The J gene is TRBJ2-7, the V gene TRBV7-2; D gene ambiguous. Between the trimmed V and J ends, which lost 1 base and 3 bases, there was a span of 7 bases. The CDR3 loop spans 13 amino acids. CDR1 SGHTA and CDR2 FQGNSA come from the germline V gene. The CDR3 DNA is TGTGCCAGCAGCTTAGACCATTACTACGAGCAGTACGTC. Protein product: CASSLDHYYEQYV.

This clonotype was observed a handful of times. The genes are TRBV7-9 and TRBJ2-3; D is undetermined. CDR1 is SEHNR and CDR2 is FQNEAQ in the germline V gene (reference sequence). The CDR3 runs 15 residues. Trimming removed 5 bases from V and 2 bases from J, with 14 bases in between. The CDR3 sequence is CASSDPGPTTDTQYF. The CDR3 bases are TGTGCCAGCAGCGATCCCGGGCCTACCACAGATACGCAGTATTTT. Based on the CDR3 plus reference TRBV7-9 and TRBJ2-3, the full variable domain is DTGVSQNPRHKITKRGQNVTFRCDPISEHNRLYWYRQTLGQGPEFLTYFQNEAQLEKSRLLSDRFSAERPKGSFSTLEIQRTEQGDSAMYLCASSDPGPTTDTQYFGPGTRLTVL.

Only a few counts were recorded for this clonotype. The genes are TRBV7-6 and TRBJ1-1, with a weak D call TRBD1 (6 bases). The germline V and J ends were trimmed by 0 bases and 1 base, with 15 bases remaining between them. The CDR3 is 17 residues long. Germline CDR1 SGHVS, CDR2 FNYEAQ. The CDR3, as DNA: TGTGCCAGCAGCTTAGCTTTGGGGGGCCCTGCGAACACTGAAGCTTTCTTT. Translated: CASSLALGGPANTEAFF.

J is TRBJ2-7 and V is TRBV7-9; D is undetermined. This CDR3 has 14 residues. V was trimmed by 4 bases and J by 2 bases, leaving 12 bases between them. Germline V gene lookup returns CDR1 SEHNR and CDR2 FQNEAQ (reference sequence). This CDR3 is CASSSLDRTYEQYF. In nucleotides, the CDR3 is TGTGCCAGCAGCTCCTTGGACCGTACCTACGAGCAGTACTTC.